This TCR beta chain was obtained from a study of identical twins. Trimming cost V 7 bases and J 6 bases; bases outside gene matches: 5. This CDR3 region has 13 residues. MiXCR, run by TCRdb on the 5' RACE reads, gives a single entry per CDR3 protein. The top ten hold approximately 2.9% of the sample, which has hundreds of thousands of distinct CDR3 sequences, more than 20% seen once. This clonotype was recorded a few times. The same data also went into a second study, on T cells expressing NK-cell markers.

The sequenced sample consisted of CD4+ T cells sorted from blood. The TCR comes from a woman aged 18-29 years in good health. The chain joins TRBV12-3 or TRBV12-4 to TRBJ1-2, with TRBD1 matching over 10 bases. The CDR3 nucleotides are TGTGCCAGCAAGGGACAGGGGTTGGATGGCTACACCTTC. Its protein product is CASKGQGLDGYTF.